This TCR beta chain was sequenced in a study of CD8+CD57+ T cells in acquired aplastic anemia. Study in general: An average of 3.2 ug of DNA was obtained from sorted CD4+ and CD8+ cells.

Those patients picked for sequencing had displayed CD8+CD57+ cell expansion on flow cytometry. CDR3 and TCR beta VDJ profiling relied on a genomic DNA template. TCRdb redid the calling of the reads with MiXCR, one entry per CDR3 protein. The table records approximately 250,000 distinct CDR3 sequences, roughly 80% of them present only once. Findings and limits, study-wide: Patients and controls shared under 35 CD8+ CDR3 sequences, highly expressed in patients.

A note on this clonotype: Antigen unknown.

The material sequenced was sorted CD4+, CD8+, or CD8+CD57+ T cells (not recorded which) from PBMCs. The sequence derives from a human donor with aplastic anemia.

The CDR3 protein is CASSLGTYEQYF. CDR3 sequence (DNA): TGTGCCAGCAGCTTGGGCACCTACGAGCAGTACTTC. The chain joins TRBV5-5 to TRBJ2-7, with D hard to call. The CDR3 is 12 amino acids. Trimming shortened V by 0 bases and J by 2 bases, and 3 bases separated the two germline ends. In germline, CDR1 is SGHKS, CDR2 YYEKEE (reference sequence).